This TCR beta chain appears in the sequencing data of a study of vaccination effects on CD4 cells after COVID-19. Regarding the study as a whole: Cross-reactivity toward common cold coronaviruses was confined to only 1 of 255 vaccine-induced clones in healthy vaccinees. Pronounced clonal contraction occurred in clones induced by infection and by vaccine late after vaccination.

The germline V gene has CDR1 DFQATT and CDR2 SNEGSKA (reference sequence). Deletions cut 3 bases from V and 0 bases from J, with 12 bases between. The CDR3 consists of 15 residues. Sequenced by immunoSEQ multiplex PCR; TCRdb stores in-frame clones only, minus some. This table has about 37,000 clones, about 60% appearing once. Pools of viral peptides were used by the ViraFEST assay to expand antigen-specific CD4+ T cells ahead of sequencing. Investigators separated out CD4+ T cells once less than 11 days of culture had passed. In the vaccine recipients, nucleocapsid antibodies were negative and there was no prior SARS-CoV-2 infection. Wells containing a few million PBMC each were cultured with about 9.4 IU/ml IL-2 and 8 to 10 ug/ml peptides. Half-medium exchanges with IL-2 medium took place on days 3 and 7. As to this clone: Its antigen is not identified.

The source is a human donor who received a COVID-19 vaccine. The V call is TRBV20-1, the J call TRBJ2-1; D call uncertain. Sequences were derived from CD4+ T cells from PBMCs cultured with HCoV-OC43 spike peptides, sampled before COVID-19 vaccination. Sample subset: HCoV-OC43 spike overlapping peptide pool stimulation. The CDR3 DNA follows: TGCAGTGCTAGTCATCCCACCAGCTCCTACAATGAGCAGTTCTTC. Translation gives CSASHPTSSYNEQFF.